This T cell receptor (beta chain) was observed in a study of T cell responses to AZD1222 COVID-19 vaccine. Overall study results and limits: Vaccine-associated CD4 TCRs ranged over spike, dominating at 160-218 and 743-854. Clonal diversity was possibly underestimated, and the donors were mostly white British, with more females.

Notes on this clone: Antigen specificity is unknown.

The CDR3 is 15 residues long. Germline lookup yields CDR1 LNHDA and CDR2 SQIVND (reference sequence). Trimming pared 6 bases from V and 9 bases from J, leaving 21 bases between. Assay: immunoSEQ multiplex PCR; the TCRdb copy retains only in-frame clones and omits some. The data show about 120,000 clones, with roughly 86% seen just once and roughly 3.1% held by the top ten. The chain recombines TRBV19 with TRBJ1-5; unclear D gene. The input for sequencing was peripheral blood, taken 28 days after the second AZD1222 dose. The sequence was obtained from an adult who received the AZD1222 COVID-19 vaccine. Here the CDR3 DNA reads TGTGCCAGTAGCACCGTGGTCGGCCGGGGATGGCCCCAGCATTTT. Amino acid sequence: CASSTVVGRGWPQHF.